This TCR beta chain was observed in a study of blood T cells in healthy people across ages. Points on this clonotype: The antigen remains unidentified.

CDR1 ENHRY and CDR2 SYGVKD come from the germline V gene. With V trimmed by 6 bases and J by 1 base, 10 bases remained unmatched. This CDR3 spans 19 amino acids. PCR was performed a second time for about 7 to 12 cycles using a sample-barcoded 5' primer and a J-beta primer mix. MiXCR, run by TCRdb on the 5' RACE reads, gives a single entry per CDR3 protein. Of 580,000 or so distinct CDR3 sequences listed, under 55% are singletons. General study points: Bulk PBMC profiling left naive and antigen-experienced comparisons inconclusive.

The TCR originated in an older man in good health. The source material was blood. The J gene is TRBJ2-1, the V gene TRBV10-3, with 15 bases that match TRBD2. The CDR3: CAIRGLGTSGGTSYNEQFF. The DNA for the CDR3 is TGTGCCATCAGGGGACTCGGGACTAGCGGGGGGACATCCTACAATGAGCAGTTCTTC.